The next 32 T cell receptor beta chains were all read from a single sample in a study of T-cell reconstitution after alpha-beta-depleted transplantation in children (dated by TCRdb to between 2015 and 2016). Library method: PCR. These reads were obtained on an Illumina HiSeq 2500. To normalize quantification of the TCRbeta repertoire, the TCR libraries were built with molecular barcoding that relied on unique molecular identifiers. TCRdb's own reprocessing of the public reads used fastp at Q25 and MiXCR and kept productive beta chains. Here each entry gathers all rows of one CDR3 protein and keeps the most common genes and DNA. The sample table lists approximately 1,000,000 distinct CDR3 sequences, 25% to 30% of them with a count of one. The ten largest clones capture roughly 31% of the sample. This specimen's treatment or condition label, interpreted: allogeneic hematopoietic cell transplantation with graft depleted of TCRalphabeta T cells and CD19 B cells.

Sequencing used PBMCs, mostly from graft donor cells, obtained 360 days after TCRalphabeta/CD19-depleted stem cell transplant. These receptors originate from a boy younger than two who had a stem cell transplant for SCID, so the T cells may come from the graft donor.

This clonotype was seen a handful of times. CDR3 sequence: CASSLTGHPSEQYF. The CDR3 nucleotides are TGTGCCAGCAGCCTGACAGGGCATCCCTCCGAGCAGTACTTC. V usage is TRBV12-3 or TRBV12-4 and J usage is TRBJ2-7, with 7 bases identical to TRBD1. Losses at the gene ends were 6 bases for V and 6 bases for J; bases not matched to a gene: 11. The CDR3 contains 14 residues.

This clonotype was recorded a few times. CDR3 bases: TGTGCCAGCAGTTCTTTGGGCGGGGGATACTCCTACGAGCAGTACTTC. It specifies CASSSLGGGYSYEQYF. V and J are TRBV27 and TRBJ2-7, with 7 bases identical to TRBD2. Looked up from germline, CDR1 is MNHEY and CDR2 is SMNVEV (reference sequence). The J segment lost 0 bases and the V segment lost 4 bases, leaving 9 bases of the junction unmatched. This CDR3 region has 16 residues.

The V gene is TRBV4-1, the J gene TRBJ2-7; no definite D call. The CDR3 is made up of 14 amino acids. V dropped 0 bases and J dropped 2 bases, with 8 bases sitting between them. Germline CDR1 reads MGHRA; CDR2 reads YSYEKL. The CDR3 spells CASSQDRMAYEQYF. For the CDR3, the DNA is TGCGCCAGCAGCCAAGATAGAATGGCCTACGAGCAGTACTTC.

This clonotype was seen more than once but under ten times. CDR3 coding DNA: TGCGCCAGCAGCTTGGCCCGAGGACAGCGGGTTAACTATGGCTACACCTTC. It specifies CASSLARGQRVNYGYTF. The chain uses TRBV5-1 and TRBJ1-2; TRBD1 is a possible D gene (6 bases). Trimming pared 0 bases from V and 1 base from J, leaving 16 bases between. The length of the CDR3 is 17 residues. From germline, CDR1 is SGHRS and CDR2 YFSETQ.

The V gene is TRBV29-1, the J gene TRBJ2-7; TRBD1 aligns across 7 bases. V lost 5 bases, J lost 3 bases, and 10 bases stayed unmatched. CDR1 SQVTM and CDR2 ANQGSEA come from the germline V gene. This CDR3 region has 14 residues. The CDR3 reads CSVWGTAKDYEQYF. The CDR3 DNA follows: TGCAGCGTTTGGGGGACAGCAAAAGACTACGAGCAGTACTTC.

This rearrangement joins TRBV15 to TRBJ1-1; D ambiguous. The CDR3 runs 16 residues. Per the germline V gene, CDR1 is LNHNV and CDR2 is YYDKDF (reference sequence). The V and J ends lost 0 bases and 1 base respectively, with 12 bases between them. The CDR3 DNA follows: TGTGCCACCAGCAGAGATGGTTGGGAGAGGAACACTGAAGCTTTCTTT. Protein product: CATSRDGWERNTEAFF.

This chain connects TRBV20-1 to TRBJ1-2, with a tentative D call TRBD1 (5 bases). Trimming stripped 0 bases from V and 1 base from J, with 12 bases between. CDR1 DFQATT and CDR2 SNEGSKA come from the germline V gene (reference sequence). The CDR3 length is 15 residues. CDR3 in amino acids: CSARDRQGNNYGYTF. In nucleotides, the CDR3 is TGCAGTGCTAGAGATCGCCAGGGAAATAACTATGGCTACACCTTC.

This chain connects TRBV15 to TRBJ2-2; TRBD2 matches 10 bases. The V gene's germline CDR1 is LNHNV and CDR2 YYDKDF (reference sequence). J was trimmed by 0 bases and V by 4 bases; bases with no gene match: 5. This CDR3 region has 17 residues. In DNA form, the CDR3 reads TGTGCCACCAGCAACCTAGGACTAGCGGCGAACACCGGGGAGCTGTTTTTT. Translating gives CATSNLGLAANTGELFF.

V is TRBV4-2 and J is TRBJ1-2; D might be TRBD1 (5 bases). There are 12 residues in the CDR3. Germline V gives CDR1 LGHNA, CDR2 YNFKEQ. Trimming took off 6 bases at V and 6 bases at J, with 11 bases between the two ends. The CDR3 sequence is CASSPPGDGYTF. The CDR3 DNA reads TGTGCCAGCAGTCCGCCGGGGGATGGCTACACCTTC.

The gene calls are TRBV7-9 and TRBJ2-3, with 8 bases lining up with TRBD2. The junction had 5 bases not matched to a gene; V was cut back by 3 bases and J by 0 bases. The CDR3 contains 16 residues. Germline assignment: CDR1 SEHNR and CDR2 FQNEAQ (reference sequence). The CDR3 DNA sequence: TGTGCCAGCAGCTTCCCGCGGGGGGACAGCACAGATACGCAGTATTTT. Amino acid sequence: CASSFPRGDSTDTQYF.

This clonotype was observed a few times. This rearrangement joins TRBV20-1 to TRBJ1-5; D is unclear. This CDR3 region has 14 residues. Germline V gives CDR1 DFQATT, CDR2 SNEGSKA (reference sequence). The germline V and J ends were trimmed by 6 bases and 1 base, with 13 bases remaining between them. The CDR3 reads CSAKAGSSNQPQHF. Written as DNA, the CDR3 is TGCAGTGCCAAAGCAGGCAGCAGCAATCAGCCCCAGCATTTT.

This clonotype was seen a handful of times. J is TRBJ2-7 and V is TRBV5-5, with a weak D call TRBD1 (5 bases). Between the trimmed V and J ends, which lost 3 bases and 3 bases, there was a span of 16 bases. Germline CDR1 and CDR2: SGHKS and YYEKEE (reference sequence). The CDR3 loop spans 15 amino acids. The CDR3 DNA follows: TGTGCCAGCAGCTCCCCGACAGTTGCCCTCTACGAGCAGTACTTC. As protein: CASSSPTVALYEQYF.

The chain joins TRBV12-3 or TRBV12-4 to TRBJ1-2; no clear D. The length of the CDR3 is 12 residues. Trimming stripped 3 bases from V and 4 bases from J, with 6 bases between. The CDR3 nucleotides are TGTGCCAGCAGTTTGGGCTTCTATGGCTACACCTTC. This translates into CASSLGFYGYTF.

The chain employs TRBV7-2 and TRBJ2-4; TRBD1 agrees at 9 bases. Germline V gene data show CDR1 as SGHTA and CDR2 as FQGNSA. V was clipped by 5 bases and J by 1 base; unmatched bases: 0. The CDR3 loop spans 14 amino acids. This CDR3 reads CASSGQGAKNIQYF. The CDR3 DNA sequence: TGTGCCAGCAGCGGACAGGGGGCCAAAAACATTCAGTACTTC.

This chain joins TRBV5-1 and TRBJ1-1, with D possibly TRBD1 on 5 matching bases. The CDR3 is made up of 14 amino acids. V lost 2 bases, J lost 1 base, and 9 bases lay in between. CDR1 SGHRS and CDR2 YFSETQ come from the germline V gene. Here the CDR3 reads CASSFWGTNTEAFF. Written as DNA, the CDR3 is TGCGCCAGCAGCTTTTGGGGCACGAACACTGAAGCTTTCTTT.

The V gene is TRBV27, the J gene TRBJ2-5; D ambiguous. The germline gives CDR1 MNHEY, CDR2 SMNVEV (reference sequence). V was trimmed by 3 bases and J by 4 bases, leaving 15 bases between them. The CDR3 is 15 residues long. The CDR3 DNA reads TGTGCCAGCAGTTTTGGCCAGCAACCCTCAGAGACCCAGTACTTC. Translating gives CASSFGQQPSETQYF.

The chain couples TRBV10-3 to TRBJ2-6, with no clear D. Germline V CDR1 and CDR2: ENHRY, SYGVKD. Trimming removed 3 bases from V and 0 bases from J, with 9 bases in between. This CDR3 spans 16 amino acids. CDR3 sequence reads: CAISEADFSGANVLTF. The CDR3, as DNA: TGTGCCATCAGTGAAGCCGACTTCTCTGGGGCCAACGTCCTGACTTTC.

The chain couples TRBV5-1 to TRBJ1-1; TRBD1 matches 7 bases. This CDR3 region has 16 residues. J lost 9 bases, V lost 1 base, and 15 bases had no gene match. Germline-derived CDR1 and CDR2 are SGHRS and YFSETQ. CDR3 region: CASSLNAGTAQAQAFF. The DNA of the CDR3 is TGCGCCAGCAGCTTGAACGCTGGGACAGCTCAAGCACAAGCTTTCTTT.

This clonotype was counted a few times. CDR3 in DNA: TGTGCCAGTGCCCCGGGGAATACGCAGTATTTT. This gives the protein CASAPGNTQYF. This chain links TRBV12-3 or TRBV12-4 with TRBJ2-3; D perhaps matches TRBD2 (5 bases). V gave up 9 bases and J gave up 7 bases, with 11 bases separating them. CDR3 size: 11 residues.

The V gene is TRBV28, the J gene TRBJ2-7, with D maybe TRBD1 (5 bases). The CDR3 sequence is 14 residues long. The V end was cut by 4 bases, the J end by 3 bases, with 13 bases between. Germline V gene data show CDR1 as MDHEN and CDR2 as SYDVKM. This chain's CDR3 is CASSSTVPRYEQYF. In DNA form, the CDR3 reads TGTGCCAGCAGTTCGACAGTCCCCCGCTACGAGCAGTACTTC.

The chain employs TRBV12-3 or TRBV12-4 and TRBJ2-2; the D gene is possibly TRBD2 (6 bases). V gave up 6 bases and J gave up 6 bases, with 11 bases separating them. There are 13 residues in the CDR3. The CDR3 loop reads CASSKLASGELFF. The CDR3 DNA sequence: TGTGCCAGCAGCAAACTAGCTTCCGGGGAGCTGTTTTTT.

The chain's CDR3 is CASSQANRVIHEQYF. The CDR3 nucleotides read TGCGCCAGCAGCCAAGCTAACAGGGTAATCCACGAGCAGTACTTC. The chain couples TRBV4-3 to TRBJ2-7; perhaps TRBD1 as D (6 bases). V was shortened by 1 base and J by 5 bases, with 15 bases between the two germline ends. Germline V lookup: CDR1 LGHNA, CDR2 YSLEER. The CDR3 length is 15 residues.

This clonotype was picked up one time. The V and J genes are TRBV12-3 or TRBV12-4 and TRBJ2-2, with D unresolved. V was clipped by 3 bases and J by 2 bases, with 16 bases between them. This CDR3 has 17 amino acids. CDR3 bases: TGTGCCAGCAGTTTTCTTGGCCTAACCTTTAACACCGGGGAGCTGTTTTTT. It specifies CASSFLGLTFNTGELFF.

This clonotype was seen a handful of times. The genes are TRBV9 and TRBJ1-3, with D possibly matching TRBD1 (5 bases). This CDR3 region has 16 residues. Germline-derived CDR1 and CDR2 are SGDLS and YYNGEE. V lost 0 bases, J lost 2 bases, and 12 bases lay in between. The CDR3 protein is CASSVDPGLPGNTIYF. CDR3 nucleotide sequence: TGTGCCAGCAGCGTAGACCCAGGGCTCCCTGGAAACACCATATATTTT.

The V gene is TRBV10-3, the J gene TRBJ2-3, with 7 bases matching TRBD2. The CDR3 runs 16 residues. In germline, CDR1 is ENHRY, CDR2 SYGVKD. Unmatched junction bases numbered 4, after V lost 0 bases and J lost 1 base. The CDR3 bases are TGTGCCATCAGTGAGTCGGGAGGGGTCCGCACAGATACGCAGTATTTT. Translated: CAISESGGVRTDTQYF.

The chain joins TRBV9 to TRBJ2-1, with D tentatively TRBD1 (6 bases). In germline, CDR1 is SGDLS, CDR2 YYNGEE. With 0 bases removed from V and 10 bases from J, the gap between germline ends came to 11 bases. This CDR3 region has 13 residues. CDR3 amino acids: CASSVAGGGEQFF. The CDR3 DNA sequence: TGTGCCAGCAGCGTAGCTGGGGGCGGGGAGCAGTTCTTC.

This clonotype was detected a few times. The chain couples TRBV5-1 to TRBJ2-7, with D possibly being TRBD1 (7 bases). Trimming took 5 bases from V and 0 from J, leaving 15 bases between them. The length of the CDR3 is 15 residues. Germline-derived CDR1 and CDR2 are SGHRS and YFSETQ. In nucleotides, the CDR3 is TGCGCCAGCAGACGGAGGGACAGCAGCTCCTACGAGCAGTACTTC. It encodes CASRRRDSSSYEQYF.

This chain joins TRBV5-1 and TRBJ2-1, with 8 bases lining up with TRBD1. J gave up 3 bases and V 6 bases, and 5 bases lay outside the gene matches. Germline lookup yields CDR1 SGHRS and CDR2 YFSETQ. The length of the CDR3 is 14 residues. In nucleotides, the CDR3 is TGCGCCAGCAAGGTGACAGGGGACTACAATGAGCAGTTCTTC. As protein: CASKVTGDYNEQFF. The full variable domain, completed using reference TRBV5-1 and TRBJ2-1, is KAGVTQTPRYLIKTRGQQVTLSCSPISGHRSVSWYQQTPGQGLQFLFEYFSETQRNKGNFPGRFSGRQFSNSRSEMNVSTLELGDSALYLCASKVTGDYNEQFFGPGTRLTVL.

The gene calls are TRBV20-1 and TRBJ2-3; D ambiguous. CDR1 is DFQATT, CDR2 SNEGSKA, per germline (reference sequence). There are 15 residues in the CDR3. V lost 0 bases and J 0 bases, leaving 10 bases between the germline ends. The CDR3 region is CSARERRSSTDTQYF. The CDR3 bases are TGCAGTGCTAGAGAACGGCGGAGCAGCACAGATACGCAGTATTTT.

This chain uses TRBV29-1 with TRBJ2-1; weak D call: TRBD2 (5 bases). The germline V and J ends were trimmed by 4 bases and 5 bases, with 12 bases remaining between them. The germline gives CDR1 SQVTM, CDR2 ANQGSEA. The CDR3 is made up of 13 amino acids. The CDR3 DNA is TGCAGCGTTGTAGCGCATACCGACAATGAGCAGTTCTTC. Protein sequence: CSVVAHTDNEQFF.

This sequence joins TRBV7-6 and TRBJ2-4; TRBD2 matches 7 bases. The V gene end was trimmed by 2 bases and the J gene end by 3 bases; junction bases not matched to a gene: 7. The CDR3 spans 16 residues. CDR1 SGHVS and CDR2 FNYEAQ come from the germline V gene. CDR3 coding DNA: TGTGCCAGCAGCTTAAAAGCGGGGCGGGGCAAAAACATTCAGTACTTC. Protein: CASSLKAGRGKNIQYF.

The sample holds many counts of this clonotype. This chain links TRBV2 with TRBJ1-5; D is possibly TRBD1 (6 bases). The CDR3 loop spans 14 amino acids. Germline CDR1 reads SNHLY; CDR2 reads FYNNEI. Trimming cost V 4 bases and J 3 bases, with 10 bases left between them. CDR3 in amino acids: CASSGLGHNQPQHF. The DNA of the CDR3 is TGTGCCAGCAGTGGATTGGGACACAATCAGCCCCAGCATTTT.